Shown below are 24 T cell receptor beta chains from a single sample sequenced in a study of blood T cell repertoires in COVID-19. The protocol was immunoSEQ multiplex PCR, while the TCRdb copy is restricted to in-frame clones and leaves out a portion. The repertoire consists of fewer than 60,000 clones, with 88% occurring once and the leading ten covering more than 9.5%. The sample was peripheral blood. The receptors shown here come from a human donor with active COVID-19. The donor label of this sample is uncertain.

The chain has TRBV2 and TRBJ2-3, with 8 bases lining up with TRBD2. The length of the CDR3 is 15 residues. Germline V gives CDR1 SNHLY, CDR2 FYNNEI. Unmatched junction bases numbered 10, after V lost 8 bases and J lost 3 bases. For the CDR3, the DNA is TGTGCCAGCTCTCTCGGGGGGGCAGGTACAGATACGCAGTATTTT. Translated: CASSLGGAGTDTQYF.

CDR3 sequence reads: CASSQGLAGVGKETQYF. The CDR3 region has the DNA TGTGCCAGCAGCCAGGGACTAGCGGGAGTCGGGAAAGAGACCCAGTACTTC. J is TRBJ2-5 and V is TRBV6-2 or TRBV6-3; 14 positions agree with TRBD2. The trim removed 6 bases at V and 3 bases at J, leaving 9 bases unmatched. CDR1 and CDR2 from the germline V gene are MNHEY and SVGEGT. This CDR3 has 17 residues.

The chain combines TRBV11-3 with TRBJ2-1; D might be TRBD1 (5 bases). The CDR3 covers 14 residues. The germline gives CDR1 SGHNT, CDR2 YENEEA. V was shortened by 1 base and J by 8 bases, with 12 bases between the two germline ends. CDR3 in amino acids: CASSLGAGRDEQFF. CDR3 in DNA: TGTGCCAGCAGCTTAGGGGCAGGGCGAGATGAGCAGTTCTTC.

This chain joins TRBV5-1 and TRBJ2-2; 8 nucleotides align to TRBD1. This CDR3 comprises 16 residues. V was pared by 6 bases and J by 1 base, with 8 bases of the junction left unmatched. Looked up from germline, CDR1 is SGHRS and CDR2 is YFSETQ. CDR3 nucleotides: TGCGCCAGCACCCCCCACGACAGGGGGAACACCGGGGAGCTGTTTTTT. Translating gives CASTPHDRGNTGELFF.

The chain uses TRBV27 and TRBJ1-1, with 9 bases that match TRBD1. CDR3 size: 13 residues. CDR1 is MNHEY, CDR2 SMNVEV, per germline (reference sequence). The ends lost 5 bases at V and 4 bases at J; junction bases unmatched: 2. The DNA for the CDR3 is TGTGCCAGCAGTCTGACAGGGGGCACTGAAGCTTTCTTT. Its translation is CASSLTGGTEAFF.

In DNA form, the CDR3 reads TGTGCCAGCAGCTTCAGGGGGAACACTGAAGCTTTCTTT. Translated: CASSFRGNTEAFF. The chain combines TRBV11-2 with TRBJ1-1, with D possibly TRBD1 on 6 matching bases. Trimming removed 3 bases at V and 1 base at J, with 6 bases between. Germline V gene data show CDR1 as SGHAT and CDR2 as FQNNGV. The CDR3 totals 13 residues.

The chain has TRBV6-5 and TRBJ2-7, with D unclear. Trimming pared 4 bases from V and 2 bases from J, leaving 9 bases between. The CDR3 extends over 13 amino acids. Per germline, CDR1 MNHEY and CDR2 SVGAGI. The CDR3 loop reads CASSLTGTYEQYF. CDR3 sequence (DNA): TGTGCCAGCAGTTTGACTGGTACCTACGAGCAGTACTTC.

This clone is a singleton in its sample. The CDR3 loop reads CAWRGLAGGNEQFF. The CDR3 nucleotides are TGTGCCTGGAGGGGTCTAGCGGGGGGCAATGAGCAGTTCTTC. The chain employs TRBV30 and TRBJ2-1; 11 bases align to TRBD2. The V and J ends lost 3 bases and 6 bases, in that order; junction bases with no gene match: 4. This CDR3 region has 14 residues. Per the germline V gene, CDR1 is GTSNPN and CDR2 is SVGIG (reference sequence). The full variable domain, in which reference TRBV30 and TRBJ2-1 provide the parts outside the CDR3, is SQTIHQWPATLVQPVGSPLSLECTVEGTSNPNLYWYRQAAGRGLQLLFYSVGIGQISSEVPQNLSASRPQDRQFILSSKKLLLSDSGFYLCAWRGLAGGNEQFFGPGTRLTVL.

The gene calls are TRBV7-9 and TRBJ2-1; 13 bases are shared with TRBD2. The junction had 1 base not matched to a gene; V was cut back by 4 bases and J by 1 base. Germline lookup yields CDR1 SEHNR and CDR2 FQNEAQ (reference sequence). CDR3 length: 16 residues. The CDR3 nucleotides read TGTGCCAGCAGCTCGGGACTAGCGGGATCCTACAATGAGCAGTTCTTC. As protein: CASSSGLAGSYNEQFF.

The chain recombines TRBV10-1 with TRBJ2-3; 9 bases line up with TRBD1. This CDR3 comprises 15 residues. Unmatched junction bases numbered 5, after V lost 3 bases and J lost 4 bases. Germline CDR1 is WNHNN and CDR2 is SYGVQD (reference sequence). In DNA form, the CDR3 reads TGCGCCAGCAGTGACGGGACAGGGTGGTCAGATACGCAGTATTTT. It codes for CASSDGTGWSDTQYF.

The V and J genes are TRBV28 and TRBJ1-2, with D possibly being TRBD1 (5 bases). V lost 7 bases to trimming and J lost 5 bases, with 17 bases between them. The germline CDR1 and CDR2 sequences are MDHEN and SYDVKM. The CDR3 runs 14 residues. CDR3 DNA sequence: TGTGCCAGCACCGGGGGACCTCGGCTTTATGGCTACACCTTC. This gives the protein CASTGGPRLYGYTF.

Concerning this clone: A read error may produce the germline difference seen at one junction end. The genes are TRBV7-7 and TRBJ2-6, with 10 bases that match TRBD1. CDR1 is SSHAT, CDR2 FNYEAQ, per germline (reference sequence). This CDR3 is built from 16 residues. The CDR3 DNA sequence: TGTGCTAGCAGCCCGGGACAGGGGTCTGGGGCCAACGTCCTGACTTTC. Translating it yields CASSPGQGSGANVLTF.

V usage is TRBV2 and J usage is TRBJ2-5; D might be TRBD1 (6 bases). Germline CDR1 SNHLY, CDR2 FYNNEI. This CDR3 spans 14 amino acids. With 6 bases removed from V and 0 bases from J, the gap between germline ends came to 11 bases. The CDR3 loop reads CASRRTAYQETQYF. The CDR3 region has the DNA TGTGCCAGCAGGCGGACAGCCTACCAAGAGACCCAGTACTTC.

This chain uses TRBV4-1 with TRBJ1-5, with D possibly TRBD1 on 6 matching bases. Germline CDR1 is MGHRA and CDR2 is YSYEKL. V was shortened by 2 bases and J by 7 bases, with 15 bases between the two germline ends. The CDR3 runs to 15 residues. As DNA, the CDR3 is TGCGCCAGCAGCCAATGGGCAGGGCAGGGGCAGCCCCAGCATTTT. It translates to CASSQWAGQGQPQHF.

J is TRBJ2-5 and V is TRBV2; D gene uncertain. V lost 6 bases to trimming and J lost 0 bases, with 11 bases between them. CDR1 is SNHLY, CDR2 FYNNEI, per germline. This CDR3 has 14 residues. CDR3 DNA sequence: TGTGCCAGCAGCCTACAGAGTTACCAAGAGACCCAGTACTTC. Translating gives CASSLQSYQETQYF.

The chain uses TRBV4-1 and TRBJ2-1; 11 bases align to TRBD2. This CDR3 has 16 residues. The ends lost 3 bases at V and 7 bases at J; junction bases unmatched: 8. Germline-derived CDR1 and CDR2 are MGHRA and YSYEKL. In DNA form, the CDR3 reads TGCGCCAGCAGCCAGTCTTGGACTAGCGGGCCTAATGAGCAGTTCTTC. Its translation is CASSQSWTSGPNEQFF.

The chain carries TRBV19 and TRBJ2-5; 7 bases align to TRBD2. Trimming removed 0 bases from V and 1 base from J; junction bases left unmatched: 11. The CDR3 runs to 18 residues. From germline, CDR1 is LNHDA and CDR2 SQIVND (reference sequence). This CDR3 is CASSIDWVGRGSQETQYF. The CDR3 nucleotides read TGTGCCAGTAGTATAGATTGGGTTGGGAGGGGAAGCCAAGAGACCCAGTACTTC.

This chain connects TRBV7-3 to TRBJ2-1; 11 bases are a match to TRBD2. Germline lookup yields CDR1 SGHTA and CDR2 FQGTGA. V lost 5 bases, J lost 4 bases, and 4 bases stayed unmatched. This CDR3 is 15 amino acids long. The CDR3 nucleotides read TGTGCCAGCAGCCAACTAGCGGGAGCGTACAATGAGCAGTTCTTC. The encoded protein is CASSQLAGAYNEQFF.

In regard to this clone: The junction differs from germline at one of its ends, possibly a read error. This CDR3 reads CASSESGTGRSSEQYF. CDR3 bases: TGCGCCAGCAGTGAGTCGGGGACAGGTCGATCCTCCGAGCAGTACTTC. V usage is TRBV10-2 and J usage is TRBJ2-7; 8 bases are a match to TRBD1. CDR1 and CDR2 (germline): WSHSY, SAAADI. The CDR3 extends over 16 amino acids.

V and J are TRBV10-2 and TRBJ1-5; possible D gene TRBD1, 6 bases. The CDR3 spans 14 residues. The V end was cut by 4 bases, the J end by 4 bases, with 11 bases between. CDR1 WSHSY and CDR2 SAAADI come from the germline V gene. The CDR3 nucleotides read TGCGCCAGCAGTGCCAGGGGATCAAATCAGCCCCAGCATTTT. This encodes CASSARGSNQPQHF.

This clone was counted between two and nine times. The chain links TRBV12-5 to TRBJ1-6, with TRBD1 matching 9 bases. The J segment lost 9 bases and the V segment lost 5 bases, leaving 8 bases of the junction unmatched. There are 15 residues in the CDR3. Germline assignment: CDR1 LGHNT and CDR2 FRNRAP. Here the CDR3 reads CASGTRTGVSSPLHF. CDR3 sequence (DNA): TGTGCTAGTGGTACCCGGACAGGGGTGAGTTCACCCCTCCACTTT.

V usage is TRBV30 and J usage is TRBJ1-2; D remains unclear. Germline assignment: CDR1 GTSNPN and CDR2 SVGIG (reference sequence). The CDR3 length is 15 residues. V shed 0 bases and J shed 7 bases, with 18 bases lying between them. CDR3: CAWSVPSRGGGGYTF. The CDR3 nucleotides are TGTGCCTGGAGTGTCCCCTCTCGGGGTGGTGGTGGCTACACCTTC. Variable domain in full (rest from reference TRBV30 and TRBJ1-2): SQTIHQWPATLVQPVGSPLSLECTVEGTSNPNLYWYRQAAGRGLQLLFYSVGIGQISSEVPQNLSASRPQDRQFILSSKKLLLSDSGFYLCAWSVPSRGGGGYTFGSGTRLTVV.

The genes are TRBV5-1 and TRBJ1-1, with TRBD1 as a possible D gene (5 bases). In germline, CDR1 is SGHRS, CDR2 YFSETQ. This CDR3 is built from 18 residues. Trimming took off 0 bases at V and 4 bases at J, with 22 bases between the two ends. The CDR3 loop reads CASSLVNSDSDRPTEAFF. The CDR3 nucleotides are TGCGCCAGCAGCTTGGTCAACAGTGATTCTGACAGACCCACTGAAGCTTTCTTT.

The CDR3 here is CASSQGSGVGVGYTEAFF. The CDR3 bases are TGCGCCAGCAGCCAAGGGTCGGGAGTTGGGGTGGGATACACTGAAGCTTTCTTT. The chain couples TRBV4-1 to TRBJ1-1; D gene ambiguous. Germline values: CDR1 MGHRA, CDR2 YSYEKL. The length of the CDR3 is 18 residues. The V and J ends lost 1 base and 3 bases respectively, with 21 bases between them.